The rows below give T cell receptor beta chains drawn from one sample of a study of shared T cell receptors in the human thymus. The data were produced by immunoSEQ multiplex PCR, yet TCRdb's version contains in-frame clones alone and is incomplete. The sample has about 660,000 clones, 70% to 90% seen once; the top ten hold approximately 0.01%. This same sample was also part of a study on human thymus T cells.

The sample was thymocytes. The receptor set was obtained from a boy in the first two years of life with a congenital heart defect. Both conserved end residues are trimmed from each CDR3.

TRBV7-7	TRBJ2-1	ASSLVPRGYNEQF
TRBV13	TRBJ1-4	ASSHGRDGPRSKKLF
TRBV5-8	TRBJ2-7	ASSCRGGDSYEQY
TRBV15	TRBJ2-7	ATSRGAGTPFRRQYEQY
TRBV9	TRBJ2-1	ASSPPTSASYNEQF
TRBV27	TRBJ2-1	ASSSNTAPLSSGGIEYGDEQF
TRBV5-4	TRBJ2-3	ASSPGGPTDTQY
TRBV9	TRBJ2-7	ASSRSGRRYEQY
TRBV7-8	TRBJ2-7	ASSLSGWQYQYEQY
TRBV7-6	TRBJ2-3	ASSPRTGSTDTQY
TRBV28	TRBJ2-4	ATRSRGKAKNIQY
TRBV6-1	TRBJ1-5	ASIPRRGGNQPQH
TRBV4-2	TRBJ1-2	ASSQEDRGAARYGYT
TRBV25-1	TRBJ2-7	ASSESPGTYEQY
TRBV5-1	TRBJ1-2	ASSLPSPAGPNYGYT
TRBV5-1	TRBJ2-2	ASSLVTSVGHGELF
TRBV5-5	TRBJ1-1	ASSSRVPRGLNTEAF
TRBV10-1	TRBJ2-1	ASSEGPGAAENEQF
TRBV19	TRBJ1-5	ASSDRGAGRGNQPQH
TRBV27	TRBJ1-2	ASKMGQGYGYT
TRBV4-3	TRBJ2-3	ASSPLAGGSTDTQY
TRBV7-2	TRBJ2-5	ASSPRLAGSQETQY
TRBV29-1	TRBJ1-2	SVATASHYGYT
TRBV5-6	TRBJ2-3	ASSTGLAGTDTQY
TRBV27	TRBJ1-1	ASALAAGVHTEAF
TRBV29-1	TRBJ2-5	SVVSLFQETQY
TRBV18	TRBJ1-3	ASSPEDRPPSSGNTIY
TRBV2	TRBJ2-2	ASSEAGWGPNTGELF
TRBV7-9	TRBJ2-3	ASSYDMRGRDTQY
TRBV2	TRBJ1-2	ASLRDRGLLIYGYT
TRBV15	TRBJ2-5	ATSRVSETPTGGQQETQY
TRBV7-2	TRBJ1-4	ASSFRVQATNEKLF
TRBV28	TRBJ2-7	ASSWMTGRPYEQY
TRBV4-3	TRBJ2-1	ASSPPHTDSDSYNEQF
TRBV9	TRBJ2-5	ASSVLDEEQTQY
TRBV27	TRBJ2-3	ASSLLPSGRPY
TRBV11-2	TRBJ2-1	ASSSTGGSSYNEQF
TRBV4-2	TRBJ2-3	ASSQGVSGMDTQY
TRBV7-7	TRBJ2-1	ASSLTGDNEQF
TRBV27	TRBJ1-2	ASSLKSRRRTGGPPHNSFYGYT
TRBV18	TRBJ2-2	ASVPGVDPNTGELF
TRBV30	TRBJ1-1	AWQGGEAF
TRBV7-8	TRBJ2-1	ASSHQSSRPRSSYNEQF
TRBV5-1	TRBJ2-7	ASSGLGHSYEQY
TRBV5-6	TRBJ2-5	ASSLGPGQETQY
TRBV5-1	TRBJ2-7	ASSQEDSHFNPYEQY
TRBV6-1	TRBJ2-3	ASSRTRTSTDTQY
TRBV9	TRBJ2-7	ASSEGKGPTPSYEQY
TRBV5-6	TRBJ2-1	ASSLRDRGNEQF
TRBV10-3	TRBJ2-1	AISESAGTSHHNEQF
TRBV10-3	TRBJ1-1	AISLGTAMNTEAF
TRBV4-2	TRBJ2-7	ASSQAGGGNTYEQY
TRBV7-9	TRBJ2-7	ASSPRGGVGYEQY
TRBV10-3	TRBJ2-3	AISAGGGTGTPHDGGTQY
TRBV11-2	TRBJ2-1	ASSSGSEQF